One sample yielded the 14 T cell receptor beta chains listed below, sequenced in a study of cytomegalovirus exposure and HLA in healthy donors. A multiplex PCR was run with 60 Vbeta primers and 13 Jbeta primers. Method: immunoSEQ multiplex PCR; TCRdb's copy keeps in-frame clones and lacks some. The data show 150,000 or so clones, about 74% seen once. Material for sequencing was PBMCs. These receptors were collected from a man aged 18 to 30 in good health and CMV-seropositive.

With regard to this clone: Its ends do not fully match the called genes, so a read error is possible. This sequence joins TRBV7-7 and TRBJ2-7, with D possibly being TRBD1 or TRBD2 (5 bases each). The CDR3 totals 13 residues. Germline loops: CDR1 SSHAT, CDR2 FNYEAQ (reference sequence). CDR3 in amino acids: CASSLAQGYEQYF. The CDR3 bases are TGTGCTAGCAGCTTAGCGCAGGGCTACGAGCAGTACTTC.

This clone came up once. The rearrangement joins TRBV19 to TRBJ2-3; TRBD2 matches at 10 bases. Germline V gene sequence: CDR1 LNHDA, CDR2 SQIVND (reference sequence). V shed 3 bases, J shed 3 bases, and the junction held 9 bases outside the gene matches. The CDR3 extends over 17 amino acids. CDR3 sequence reads: CASSIPERGGLTDTQYF. The CDR3 region has the DNA TGTGCCAGTAGTATCCCGGAGCGGGGGGGCTTGACAGATACGCAGTATTTT.

This chain links TRBV15 with TRBJ2-5, with 7 bases matching TRBD1. This CDR3 contains 14 residues. J gave up 2 bases and V 1 base, and 1 base lay outside the gene matches. Per the germline V gene, CDR1 is LNHNV and CDR2 is YYDKDF (reference sequence). The CDR3 coding sequence is TGTGCCACCAGCAGAGGGGACAGTCAAGAGACCCAGTACTTC. This gives the protein CATSRGDSQETQYF.

This clone has only a few counts. The V and J genes are TRBV15 and TRBJ1-4; no firm D call. V lost 0 bases and J lost 8, with 10 bases in between. Per the germline V gene, CDR1 is LNHNV and CDR2 is YYDKDF (reference sequence). CDR3 length equals 14 residues. The CDR3 region is CATSRDRPGEKLFF. The DNA for the CDR3 is TGTGCCACCAGCAGAGATCGTCCCGGGGAAAAACTGTTTTTT.

V gene TRBV30 combines with J gene TRBJ1-3; D remains unclear. Trimming took off 3 bases at V and 0 bases at J, with 6 bases between the two ends. The CDR3 is 13 residues long. In germline, CDR1 is GTSNPN, CDR2 SVGIG (reference sequence). This CDR3 reads CAWRRISGNTIYF. The CDR3 DNA is TGTGCCTGGAGGCGGATCTCTGGAAACACCATATATTTT.

J is TRBJ2-3 and V is TRBV4-1; unclear D gene. Germline assignment: CDR1 MGHRA and CDR2 YSYEKL. V was cut by 4 bases and J by 2 bases, with 4 bases left in between. This CDR3 is built from 12 residues. The CDR3 coding sequence is TGCGCCAGCAGCCTAAACACAGATACGCAGTATTTT. It specifies CASSLNTDTQYF.

The rearrangement uses TRBV7-3 and TRBJ1-3; D unresolved. CDR1 and CDR2 from the germline V gene are SGHTA and FQGTGA. The CDR3 loop spans 14 amino acids. V was pared by 5 bases and J by 0 bases, with 8 bases between. CDR3 loop: CASSETISGNTIYF. For the CDR3, the DNA is TGTGCCAGCAGCGAGACAATCTCTGGAAACACCATATATTTT.

The rearrangement links TRBV6-5 to TRBJ2-7; the D gene is possibly TRBD1 (6 bases). CDR3 length: 12 amino acids. Germline CDR1 and CDR2: MNHEY and SVGAGI. The V gene lost 5 bases and the J gene lost 6 bases, with 11 bases spanning the gap. The CDR3 loop reads CASSHRAGEQYF. The CDR3 bases are TGTGCCAGCAGTCACAGGGCTGGCGAGCAGTACTTC.

The V call is TRBV5-6, the J call TRBJ1-4, with D unresolved. Trimming cost V 4 bases and J 0 bases, with 13 bases left between them. The V gene's germline CDR1 is SGHDT and CDR2 YYEEEE. The CDR3 consists of 16 residues. This CDR3 reads CASSLTPRPTNEKLFF. The DNA of the CDR3 is TGTGCCAGCAGCCTAACACCGAGGCCAACTAATGAAAAACTGTTTTTT.

The chain uses TRBV7-3 and TRBJ2-3; TRBD1 agrees at 8 bases. Germline loops: CDR1 SGHTA, CDR2 FQGTGA. The J segment lost 3 bases and the V segment lost 2 bases, leaving 1 base of the junction unmatched. The length of the CDR3 is 14 residues. The DNA for the CDR3 is TGTGCCAGCAGCTTAGGGGACAGGACAGATACGCAGTATTTT. It codes for CASSLGDRTDTQYF. The full variable domain, with the rest looked up from reference TRBV7-3 and TRBJ2-3, is GAGVSQTPSNKVTEKGKYVELRCDPISGHTALYWYRQSLGQGPEFLIYFQGTGAADDSGLPNDRFFAVRPEGSVSTLKIQRTERGDSAVYLCASSLGDRTDTQYFGPGTRLTVL.

The chain links TRBV5-1 to TRBJ2-2; 8 nucleotides line up with TRBD1. Germline CDR1 and CDR2: SGHRS and YFSETQ. CDR3 length: 15 amino acids. V was pared by 3 bases and J by 7 bases, with 8 bases of the junction left unmatched. The CDR3 spells CASSSSGGRNGELFF. DNA of the CDR3: TGCGCCAGCAGCTCGTCAGGGGGCAGGAACGGGGAGCTGTTTTTT.

This clone was counted only a few times. This chain connects TRBV6-6 to TRBJ1-6; 10 nucleotides match TRBD1. Germline lookup yields CDR1 MNHNY and CDR2 SVGAGI (reference sequence). The CDR3 sequence is 15 residues long. Trimming cost V 6 bases and J 6 bases; bases outside gene matches: 5. The CDR3 sequence is CASRWTGGGNSPLHF. CDR3 nucleotides: TGTGCCAGCAGGTGGACAGGGGGTGGTAATTCACCCCTCCACTTT.

This clone was counted a single time. J is TRBJ1-1 and V is TRBV6-5, with D perhaps TRBD1 (6 bases). Germline V lookup: CDR1 MNHEY, CDR2 SVGAGI. The CDR3 length is 13 residues. V shed 10 bases and J shed 7 bases, with 19 bases lying between them. The CDR3 coding sequence is TGTGCCACTTCAAAGTGGGGGCTCGGTGAAGCTTTCTTT. It encodes CATSKWGLGEAFF.

The gene calls are TRBV19 and TRBJ1-1, with TRBD1 as a possible D gene (6 bases). The CDR3 totals 14 residues. With 4 bases removed from V and 4 bases from J, the gap between germline ends came to 13 bases. Germline V lookup: CDR1 LNHDA, CDR2 SQIVND (reference sequence). This CDR3 is CASSTPQGPTEAFF. In DNA form, the CDR3 reads TGTGCCAGTAGTACTCCACAGGGCCCCACTGAAGCTTTCTTT.